This T cell receptor (beta chain) derives from a study of T cells in Graves' hyperthyroidism and ophthalmopathy. Amplification of TCR beta CDR3 regions used RNA as the template. The primer set for the first-round RT-PCR of the TCR CDR3 was HTBI. One entry per CDR3 protein results from TCRdb running MiXCR on the multiplex PCR reads. Among fewer than 350,000 distinct CDR3 sequences listed, roughly 18% were seen once. CDR1 and CDR2 from the germline V gene are DFQATT and SNEGSKA (reference sequence). The CDR3 runs 14 residues. The V end lost 0 bases, the J end lost 2 bases, and 10 bases lay between the germline ends. Clinicians diagnosed patients from clinical symptoms, serum thyroxine and TRAb, thyroid ultrasound and orbital computed tomography. This clonotype was recorded at least ten times.

V usage is TRBV20-1 and J usage is TRBJ2-5, with D uncertain. Sequenced sample: blood. The TCR comes from a woman in her 50s with Graves' hyperthyroidism. This CDR3 is CSARESQRQETQYF. CDR3 DNA sequence: TGCAGTGCTAGAGAGTCCCAAAGACAAGAGACCCAGTACTTC.